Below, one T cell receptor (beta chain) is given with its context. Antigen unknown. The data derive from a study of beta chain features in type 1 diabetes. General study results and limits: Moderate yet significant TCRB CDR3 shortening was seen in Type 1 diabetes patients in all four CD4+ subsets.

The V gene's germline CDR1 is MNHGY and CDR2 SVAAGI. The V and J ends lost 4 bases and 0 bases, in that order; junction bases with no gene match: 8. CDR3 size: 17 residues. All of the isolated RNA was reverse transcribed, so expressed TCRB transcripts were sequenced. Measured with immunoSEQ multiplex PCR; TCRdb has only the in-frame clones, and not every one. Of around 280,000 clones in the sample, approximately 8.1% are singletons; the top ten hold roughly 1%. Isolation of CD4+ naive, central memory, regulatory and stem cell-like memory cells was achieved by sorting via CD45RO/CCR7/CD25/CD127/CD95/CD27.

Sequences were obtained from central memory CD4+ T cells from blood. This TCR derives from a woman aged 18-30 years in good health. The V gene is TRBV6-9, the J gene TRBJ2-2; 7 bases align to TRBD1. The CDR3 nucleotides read TGTGCCAGCAGTTTCCGAACAGGGGAGTCGAACACCGGGGAGCTGTTTTTT. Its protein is CASSFRTGESNTGELFF.